This passage covers 31 T cell receptor beta chains from one sample sequenced in a study of Graves' ophthalmopathy and Graves' hyperthyroidism. As the template, RNA transcripts were used to amplify TCR beta CDR3 regions. The first round was an RT-PCR with HTBI primers, and the second round was a multiplex PCR. A single record per CDR3 protein comes from TCRdb applying MiXCR to the multiplex PCR reads. In the table there are over a million distinct CDR3 sequences, less than 45% of which are singletons. The specimen was peripheral blood or thyroid tissue (not recorded which). The receptors stem from an adult man with Graves' hyperthyroidism.

This clonotype was seen just once. Lacking the conserved final phenylalanine or tryptophan, this CDR3 likely reflects a read error. Because the CDR3's place on the DNA is in doubt, the DNA is left out and the CDR3 is given as listed by TCRdb. V is TRBV29-1 and J is TRBJ1-1. Both ends counted, the CDR3 spans 8 residues. CDR1 is SQVTM and CDR2 is ANQGSEA in the germline V gene. The CDR3 sequence: CSVEDSGV.

This clonotype was counted many times. The chain uses TRBV10-3 and TRBJ1-2; the match to TRBD1 covers 10 bases. The V and J ends lost 4 bases and 5 bases, in that order; junction bases with no gene match: 7. The CDR3 covers 15 residues. CDR1 is ENHRY, CDR2 SYGVKD, per germline. The CDR3 sequence is CAISVPGQGRYGYTF. For the CDR3, the DNA is TGTGCCATCAGTGTACCGGGACAGGGGAGGTATGGCTACACCTTC.

This clonotype was seen just once. The rearrangement joins TRBV7-2 to TRBJ2-3, with 15 positions matching TRBD2. V shed 5 bases and J 13 bases; nucleotides not matched to a gene: 7. The CDR3 extends over 14 amino acids. CDR1 and CDR2 from the germline V gene are SGHTA and FQGNSA. The CDR3 sequence is CASSPGTSGGTEYF. The CDR3 DNA sequence: TGTGCCAGCAGCCCTGGGACTAGCGGGGGGACTGAGTATTTT.

In this sample, this clonotype turned up once. The DNA is left out, because the CDR3 cannot be placed on it with certainty; the CDR3 is given as TCRdb lists it. V and J are TRBV7-9 and TRBJ2-2; TRBD1 was called by the table and not checked on the DNA. The germline CDR1 and CDR2 sequences are SEHNR and FQNEAQ (reference sequence). 18 amino acids form the CDR3, both terminal residues included. CDR3 amino acids: CASSWTGAETQAPGSCFF.

The V call is TRBV6-5, the J call TRBJ2-7, with 9 bases lining up with TRBD2. The junction had 10 bases not matched to a gene; V was cut back by 2 bases and J by 2 bases. The CDR3 spans 17 residues. Per germline, CDR1 MNHEY and CDR2 SVGAGI. The CDR3 here is CASSYLLAGGEAYEQYF. In nucleotides, the CDR3 is TGTGCCAGCAGTTACCTGTTGGCGGGAGGGGAAGCCTACGAGCAGTACTTC.

This clonotype was counted between two and nine times. A read error may account for a junction end that differs from germline. The V and J genes are TRBV10-2 and TRBJ2-7; D assignment may be TRBD1 or TRBD2 (6 bases each). CDR1 and CDR2 from the germline V gene are WSHSY and SAAADI. The CDR3 runs 16 residues. DNA for the CDR3: TGTGCCAGCAGTCCTCCTCTCGAAAGGGGGGTTCACGAGCAGTACTTC. Translated, it gives CASSPPLERGVHEQYF.

This chain connects TRBV6-1 to TRBJ1-2; the D gene is possibly TRBD1 (5 bases). V lost 3 bases and J 4 bases, leaving 9 bases between the germline ends. CDR3 length equals 13 residues. Germline CDR1 and CDR2: MNHNS and SASEGT. The CDR3 bases are TGTGCCAGCAGTGAGGGGGGAACCTATGGCTACACCTTC. The encoded protein is CASSEGGTYGYTF.

This clonotype came up many times. V is TRBV20-1 and J is TRBJ2-5, with no clear D. Trimming removed 3 bases from V and 5 bases from J, with 7 bases in between. From germline, CDR1 is DFQATT and CDR2 SNEGSKA (reference sequence). This CDR3 is built from 11 residues. Here the CDR3 reads CSARVGETQYF. In DNA form, the CDR3 reads TGCAGTGCTAGGGTTGGTGAGACCCAGTACTTC.

This clonotype was counted a few times. V usage is TRBV7-2 and J usage is TRBJ1-4; D not resolved. There are 13 residues in the CDR3. Germline lookup yields CDR1 SGHTA and CDR2 FQGNSA. V was clipped by 5 bases and J by 4 bases, with 8 bases between them. The CDR3 nucleotides are TGTGCCAGCAGCCAAACACATAATGAAAAACTGTTTTTT. Translating it yields CASSQTHNEKLFF. Complete variable domain (other parts from reference TRBV7-2 and TRBJ1-4): GAGVSQSPSNKVTEKGKDVELRCDPISGHTALYWYRQSLGQGLEFLIYFQGNSAPDKSGLPSDRFSAERTGGSVSTLTIQRTQQEDSAVYLCASSQTHNEKLFFGSGTQLSVL.

The sample holds many counts of this clonotype. The chain couples TRBV20-1 to TRBJ2-7; the D call may be TRBD1 or TRBD2 (5 bases each). V lost 6 bases and J lost 7, with 16 bases in between. Germline CDR1 reads DFQATT; CDR2 reads SNEGSKA (reference sequence). CDR3 length: 12 residues. CDR3 residues: CSAPRGDTEQYF. The CDR3 region has the DNA TGCAGTGCCCCGAGGGGTGACACGGAGCAGTACTTC.

The chain joins TRBV15 to TRBJ1-1; D gene uncertain. The CDR3 runs 12 residues. CDR1 is LNHNV, CDR2 YYDKDF, per germline (reference sequence). V lost 2 bases and J lost 4, with 5 bases in between. The CDR3 is CATSRPTTEAFF. For the CDR3, the DNA is TGTGCCACCAGCAGACCTACCACTGAAGCTTTCTTT.

V is TRBV14 and J is TRBJ1-2, with 7 nucleotides matching TRBD1. The CDR3 has 14 residues. Losses at the gene ends were 8 bases for V and 8 bases for J; bases not matched to a gene: 14. Per germline, CDR1 SGHDN and CDR2 FVKESK. The CDR3 region is CASPRGGTARGYTF. The DNA for the CDR3 is TGTGCCAGCCCCCGAGGCGGGACAGCTCGCGGCTACACCTTC.

The chain is built from TRBV7-8 and TRBJ2-7, with D maybe TRBD2 (7 bases). CDR1 and CDR2 from the germline V gene are SGHVS and FQNEAQ. Trimming left V 0 bases short and J 6 bases short, with 21 bases between. This CDR3 has 17 residues. This CDR3 reads CASSLAGGPGRRVEQYF. CDR3 bases: TGTGCCAGCAGCTTAGCCGGGGGGCCAGGGAGGAGGGTCGAGCAGTACTTC.

This clonotype has more than one count but fewer than ten. The chain uses TRBV6-5 and TRBJ1-4, with a weak D call TRBD1 (6 bases). Trimming pared 6 bases from V and 7 bases from J, leaving 18 bases between. This CDR3 has 15 amino acids. Germline V gene data show CDR1 as MNHEY and CDR2 as SVGAGI. CDR3 DNA sequence: TGTGCCAGCAGCCCCACCGGGACATACTTTGAAAAACTGTTTTTT. This encodes CASSPTGTYFEKLFF.

There are many counts of this clonotype. CDR3 sequence reads: CASSHWTGLHEQYF. DNA of the CDR3: TGTGCCAGCAGCCATTGGACAGGGTTGCACGAGCAGTACTTC. The chain uses TRBV5-6 and TRBJ2-7; 8 bases are a match to TRBD1. From germline, CDR1 is SGHDT and CDR2 YYEEEE. V shed 4 bases and J 5 bases; nucleotides not matched to a gene: 8. The CDR3 covers 14 residues.

The rearrangement links TRBV6-5 to TRBJ1-1; possibly TRBD1 for D (6 bases). The V gene lost 10 bases and the J gene lost 1 base, with 16 bases spanning the gap. The CDR3 runs to 14 residues. The germline CDR1 and CDR2 sequences are MNHEY and SVGAGI. CDR3 sequence: CATGFGGPNTEAFF. The CDR3 DNA is TGTGCCACCGGTTTTGGGGGCCCGAACACTGAAGCTTTCTTT.

This clonotype was seen a few times. The V gene is TRBV2, the J gene TRBJ2-7; tentatively, D is TRBD2 (7 bases). Per the germline V gene, CDR1 is SNHLY and CDR2 is FYNNEI. V was clipped by 7 bases and J by 4 bases, with 20 bases between them. CDR3 length: 15 amino acids. The CDR3 DNA sequence: TGTGCCAGCACCTCCTCGGGGGGCGGGTTTTACGAGCAGTACTTC. The encoded protein is CASTSSGGGFYEQYF.

This clonotype has a single count. V usage is TRBV10-3 and J usage is TRBJ1-3; weak D call: TRBD1 (6 bases). The CDR3 is made up of 13 amino acids. The V and J ends lost 5 bases and 3 bases respectively, with 8 bases between them. CDR1 ENHRY and CDR2 SYGVKD come from the germline V gene. The CDR3: CAISTGSGNTIYF. In DNA, the CDR3 is TGTGCCATCAGTACAGGGAGTGGAAACACCATATATTTT.

The V gene is TRBV7-8, the J gene TRBJ1-1; D is ambiguous. V lost 9 bases, J lost 1 base, and 15 bases lay in between. Germline loops: CDR1 SGHVS, CDR2 FQNEAQ. The CDR3 extends over 14 amino acids. The chain's CDR3 is CASIPSWGNTEAFF. Here the CDR3 DNA reads TGTGCCAGTATCCCTAGTTGGGGGAACACTGAAGCTTTCTTT.

The table lists this clonotype with a few counts. Here the CDR3 DNA reads TGCAGCCATGGGACAGGGGAAGGCTATGGCTACACCTTC. It translates to CSHGTGEGYGYTF. This rearrangement joins TRBV29-1 to TRBJ1-2, with 10 bases lining up with TRBD1. The germline CDR1 and CDR2 sequences are SQVTM and ANQGSEA. V lost 8 bases, J lost 4 bases, and 7 bases stayed unmatched. This CDR3 contains 13 residues.

As regards this clonotype: The junction departs from germline at one end; a sequencing error may be responsible. The V gene is TRBV2, the J gene TRBJ1-5; a possible D gene is TRBD1 (5 bases). The V gene's germline CDR1 is SNHLY and CDR2 FYNNEI. The CDR3 is 15 residues long. The CDR3 coding sequence is TGTACCAGCAGACCGTTTGATGGGGCCAATCAGCCCCAGCATTTT. Amino acids: CTSRPFDGANQPQHF. Full variable domain (missing parts from reference TRBV2 and TRBJ1-5): EPEVTQTPSHQVTQMGQEVILRCVPISNHLYFYWYRQILGQKVEFLVSFYNNEISEKSEIFDDQFSVERPDGSNFTLKIRSTKLEDSAMYFCTSRPFDGANQPQHFGDGTRLSIL.

This chain links TRBV10-3 with TRBJ1-2, with 8 bases matching TRBD1. V lost 6 bases, J lost 4 bases, and 10 bases stayed unmatched. CDR3 length: 15 residues. Looked up from germline, CDR1 is ENHRY and CDR2 is SYGVKD. CDR3 loop: CAIRVPQGGGYGYTF. The CDR3 nucleotides read TGTGCCATCAGGGTCCCACAGGGGGGTGGCTATGGCTACACCTTC.

Of note for this clonotype: One end of the junction does not line up with germline, which may come from a read error. This chain joins TRBV15 and TRBJ1-5, with unresolved D. The V gene's germline CDR1 is LNHNV and CDR2 YYDKDF (reference sequence). The CDR3 is 13 amino acids. CDR3 in amino acids: CAISRGGYQPQHF. CDR3 in DNA: TGTGCCATCAGCAGAGGCGGGTATCAGCCCCAGCATTTT.

V gene TRBV7-8 combines with J gene TRBJ2-5, with D hard to call. CDR3 length: 16 residues. The V and J ends lost 1 base and 4 bases respectively, with 16 bases between them. Germline V gene data show CDR1 as SGHVS and CDR2 as FQNEAQ. The CDR3 DNA reads as TGTGCCAGCAGCTTAGTCTTCGCCGACTCGCGAGAGACCCAGTACTTC. Translation gives CASSLVFADSRETQYF. The variable domain in full, completed from reference TRBV7-8 and TRBJ2-5, reads GAGVSQSPRYKVAKRGQDVALRCDPISGHVSLFWYQQALGQGPEFLTYFQNEAQLDKSGLPSDRFFAERPEGSVSTLKIQRTQQEDSAVYLCASSLVFADSRETQYFGPGTRLLVL.

This clonotype was recorded many times. The gene calls are TRBV19 and TRBJ2-5, with a tentative D call TRBD2 (6 bases). Germline V gives CDR1 LNHDA, CDR2 SQIVND (reference sequence). Trimming shortened V by 6 bases and J by 7 bases, and 24 bases separated the two germline ends. This CDR3 comprises 16 residues. CDR3 bases: TGTGCCAGTAGCCAGTGGCCCGGGGAGGCCTTGGCGACCCAGTACTTC. Protein: CASSQWPGEALATQYF.

The chain recombines TRBV9 with TRBJ2-7; D gene uncertain. This CDR3 region has 14 residues. V lost 1 base and J 2 bases, leaving 10 bases between the germline ends. CDR1 is SGDLS, CDR2 YYNGEE, per germline. The DNA for the CDR3 is TGTGCCAGCAGCGTAAAAGGAGTCCCCTACGAGCAGTACTTC. It encodes CASSVKGVPYEQYF.

The J gene is TRBJ1-1, the V gene TRBV29-1, with D perhaps TRBD1 (5 bases). The CDR3 consists of 15 residues. Trimming stripped 5 bases from V and 2 bases from J, with 18 bases between. Germline V gene data show CDR1 as SQVTM and CDR2 as ANQGSEA. The CDR3 sequence is CSVLGADLGNTEAFF. The CDR3 region has the DNA TGCAGCGTTTTAGGGGCTGACTTGGGAAACACTGAAGCTTTCTTT.

This clonotype was detected many times. The CDR3 DNA reads as TGTGCCAGCAGTTTACGACAGACTGGGGCCAACGTCCTGACTTTC. Translation gives CASSLRQTGANVLTF. The chain couples TRBV6-1 to TRBJ2-6; weak D call: TRBD1 (5 bases). V was trimmed by 5 bases and J by 2 bases, leaving 10 bases between them. The CDR3 has 15 amino acids. CDR1 MNHNS and CDR2 SASEGT come from the germline V gene.

This clonotype appeared once. The genes are TRBV19 and TRBJ2-6; D call uncertain. The CDR3 totals 12 residues. Per the germline V gene, CDR1 is LNHDA and CDR2 is SQIVND (reference sequence). With 2 bases removed from V and 9 bases from J, the gap between germline ends came to 5 bases. The CDR3 region has the DNA TGTGCCAGTAGTATATTGGACAACGTCCTGACTTTC. It translates to CASSILDNVLTF.

This clonotype is a singleton in its sample. This chain connects TRBV5-1 to TRBJ2-2; no reliable D call. The CDR3 is 13 amino acids. Germline V gene sequence: CDR1 SGHRS, CDR2 YFSETQ. The germline V and J ends were trimmed by 7 bases and 0 bases, with 7 bases remaining between them. CDR3 sequence: CASEPSNTGELFF. CDR3 coding DNA: TGCGCCAGCGAGCCCTCGAACACCGGGGAGCTGTTTTTT.

This sequence joins TRBV24-1 and TRBJ2-5; D tentatively fits TRBD1 or TRBD2 (5 bases each). CDR3 length equals 16 residues. The V gene's germline CDR1 is KGHDR and CDR2 SFDVKD. Trimming took 3 bases from V and 1 from J, leaving 14 bases between them. CDR3 amino acids: CATSDRQGGPQETQYF. CDR3 sequence (DNA): TGTGCCACCAGTGATCGGCAGGGCGGGCCCCAAGAGACCCAGTACTTC.